This TCR beta chain was captured by sequencing in a study of beta chain features in type 1 diabetes. Study outcomes and limitations: Shorter TCRB CDR3s, moderately but significantly so, were found in Type 1 diabetes patients in all four CD4+ subsets. The influence of HLA type on TCRB rearrangement stayed undetermined.

In regard to this clone: Its antigen is as yet unknown.

Expressed TCRB transcripts were sequenced, since all the RNA that had been isolated was reverse transcribed. Here immunoSEQ multiplex PCR was the method, and the copy in TCRdb shows in-frame clones only, minus some. In the table there are more than 550,000 clones, more than 13% of which are singletons. The V gene's germline CDR1 is MNHEY and CDR2 SMNVEV (reference sequence). The CDR3 length is 15 residues. Trimming took off 6 bases at V and 8 bases at J, with 22 bases between the two ends. Sequenced sample: naive CD4+ T cells from blood. This TCR came from a man younger than 35 with type 1 diabetes. The chain recombines TRBV27 with TRBJ1-2; a weak D match, TRBD1 (5 bases). CDR3: CASRSFLRRDNGYTF. DNA for the CDR3: TGTGCCAGCAGGTCTTTCTTACGCAGGGATAACGGCTACACCTTC.